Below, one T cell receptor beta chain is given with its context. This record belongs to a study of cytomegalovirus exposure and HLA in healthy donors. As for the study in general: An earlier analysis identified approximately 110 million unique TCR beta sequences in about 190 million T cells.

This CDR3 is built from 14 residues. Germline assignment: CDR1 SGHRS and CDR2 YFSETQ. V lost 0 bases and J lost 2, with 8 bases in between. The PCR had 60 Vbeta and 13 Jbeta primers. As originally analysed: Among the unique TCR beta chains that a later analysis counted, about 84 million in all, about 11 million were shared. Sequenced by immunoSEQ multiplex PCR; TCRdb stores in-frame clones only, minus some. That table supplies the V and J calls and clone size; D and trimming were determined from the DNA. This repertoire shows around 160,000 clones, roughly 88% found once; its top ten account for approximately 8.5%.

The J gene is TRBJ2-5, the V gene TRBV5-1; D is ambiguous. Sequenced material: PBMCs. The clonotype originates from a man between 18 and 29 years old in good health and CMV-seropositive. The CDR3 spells CASSLAVGQETQYF. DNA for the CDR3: TGCGCCAGCAGCTTGGCTGTCGGTCAAGAGACCCAGTACTTC.